Sequencing of this TCR beta chain was carried out in a study of graft-versus-host responses after intestinal transplantation. This table comes from immunoSEQ multiplex PCR, and its TCRdb copy is limited to in-frame clones, with some not included. Of about 120,000 clones listed, roughly nine tenths were seen once; the top ten hold 0.18%. Note on this clone: Its antigen remains unidentified.

The origin of this receptor is a human donor who received an intestinal transplant. The starting material was unstimulated CD4+ T cells sorted from spleen or lymph node cells, obtained before intestinal transplant.

The CDR3 DNA sequence: TGTGCCAGCAGCACCGGGACAGGGGAAGTTGGGCCCCAGCATTTT. Its protein is CASSTGTGEVGPQHF. This sequence joins TRBV7-8 and TRBJ1-5, with 10 bases fitting TRBD1. The CDR3 length is 15 residues. Trimming removed 5 bases from V and 9 bases from J; junction bases left unmatched: 10. Looked up from germline, CDR1 is SGHVS and CDR2 is FQNEAQ.